This T cell receptor beta chain was profiled in a study of blood T cell repertoires in COVID-19. Germline CDR1 and CDR2: SQVTM and ANQGSEA. The junction had 4 bases not matched to a gene; V was cut back by 4 bases and J by 9 bases. CDR3 size: 12 residues. Assay used: immunoSEQ multiplex PCR; TCRdb lists only in-frame clones, some missing. The sample includes about 210,000 clones, 89% of them seen just once. The V call is TRBV29-1, the J call TRBJ2-1, with TRBD2 matching 9 bases. The sequenced sample consisted of peripheral blood. This TCR was recovered from a woman aged 40 to 49 with acute or convalescent COVID-19. CDR3 sequence reads: CSVAPLAGEQFF. The CDR3 DNA reads TGCAGCGTTGCCCCACTAGCGGGTGAGCAGTTCTTC.